The rows below give T cell receptor beta chains drawn from one sample of a study of blood T cell repertoires in COVID-19. Repertoires were generated with immunoSEQ multiplex PCR, while TCRdb's copy carries only in-frame clones and drops some. The sample has nearly 80,000 clones; about four fifths are singletons. The sequenced material came from peripheral blood. The receptors shown here come from a woman in her sixties or seventies with acute or convalescent COVID-19. Both conserved end residues are part of each CDR3. D genes are given only for firm matches. Size values are once, few and many counts, or a class for expanded clones, and some rows have none.

clone_size d_call j_call v_call cdr3_nt cdr3_aa
. . TRBJ1-5 TRBV21-1 TGTGCCAGCAGCAAAGTTGGTAGATGTTATAGCAATCAGCCCCAGCATTTT CASSKVGRCYSNQPQHF
. TRBD1 TRBJ2-5 TRBV3-1/TRBV3-2 TGCGCCAGCAGCCAAGATAGGGACAGCGGAGAGACCCAGTACTTC CASSQDRDSGETQYF
. . TRBJ1-1 TRBV7-2 TGTGCCAGCAGCTTATATCCGGGATTGAACACTGAAGCTTTCTTT CASSLYPGLNTEAFF
. TRBD2 TRBJ2-3 TRBV7-2 TGTGCCAGCAGCTTGGGACTAACCACAGATACGCAGTATTTT CASSLGLTTDTQYF
. TRBD1 TRBJ1-2 TRBV29-1 TGCAGCGTTTGGGGACAGCTAAATGACTACACCTTC CSVWGQLNDYTF
. TRBD1 TRBJ1-4 TRBV5-4 TGTGCCAGCAGGGCCGGGACAGGGGGCAGGGATGAAAAACTGTTTTTT CASRAGTGGRDEKLFF
. TRBD2 TRBJ2-7 TRBV27 TGTGCCAGCAGTTTAGCTACGCGGGGGGACTACGAGCAGTACTTC CASSLATRGDYEQYF
. TRBD2 TRBJ2-5 TRBV4-1 TGCGCCAGCAGCCAAGAGATGCTAGCGGGTAGCGAGACCCAGTACTTC CASSQEMLAGSETQYF
. TRBD1 TRBJ1-2 TRBV7-6 TGTGCCAGCAGCGTAAGGACAGGGGGCGGATATGGCTACACCTTC CASSVRTGGGYGYTF
. TRBD1 TRBJ2-1 TRBV10-3 TGTGCCATCAGTGGGGACAGGGGAACCTACAATGAGCAGTTCTTC CAISGDRGTYNEQFF
. TRBD1 TRBJ2-3 TRBV29-1 TGCAGCGTTGAACAGGGGGCGAACACAGATACGCAGTATTTT CSVEQGANTDTQYF
medium-sized . TRBJ1-5 TRBV7-8 TGTGCCAGCAGCTTAGGGGGGGAGGTCAATCAGCCCCAGCATTTT CASSLGGEVNQPQHF
. TRBD1 TRBJ2-2 TRBV4-2 TGTGCCAGCAGCCTCCGGGACAGGGGGAACGGCGGGGAGCTGTTTTTT CASSLRDRGNGGELFF
few . TRBJ1-2 TRBV4-1 TGCGCCAGCAGCCAAGGACCAGGGATGGACTATGGCTACACCTTC CASSQGPGMDYGYTF
. TRBD2 TRBJ2-7 TRBV23-1 TGCGCCAGGACAGCGGGAGTCTACGAGCAGTACTTC CARTAGVYEQYF
. TRBD2 TRBJ2-1 TRBV7-3 TGTGCCAGCAGCTTATTAGCGGGAACCTACAATGAGCAGTTCTTC CASSLLAGTYNEQFF